Following are 4 T cell receptor beta chains from one sample sequenced in a study of identical twins. A single record per CDR3 protein comes from TCRdb applying MiXCR to the 5' RACE reads. The sample contains roughly 720,000 distinct CDR3 sequences, about 18% of which appear only once. These data also formed part of another study, on T cells expressing NK-cell markers.

Sequencing used PBMCs. These receptors were obtained from a woman younger than 30 in good health.

The chain links TRBV6-1 to TRBJ2-7; D is unresolved. Trimming removed 4 bases from V and 2 bases from J, with 9 bases in between. The CDR3 totals 13 residues. Germline V lookup: CDR1 MNHNS, CDR2 SASEGT. CDR3 bases: TGTGCCAGCAGTGCCAGGCAGCCCTACGAGCAGTACTTC. Its translation: CASSARQPYEQYF.

The chain carries TRBV5-5 and TRBJ2-7, with TRBD1 matching over 9 bases. CDR1 and CDR2 (germline): SGHKS, YYEKEE (reference sequence). Trimming removed 4 bases from V and 2 bases from J; junction bases left unmatched: 7. CDR3 length: 15 amino acids. The CDR3 reads CASSHGQGNPYEQYF. CDR3 DNA: TGTGCCAGCAGCCATGGACAGGGGAACCCCTACGAGCAGTACTTC.

This clonotype has more than one count but fewer than ten. The V gene is TRBV5-5, the J gene TRBJ1-2; D is uncertain. CDR1 is SGHKS and CDR2 is YYEKEE in the germline V gene (reference sequence). This CDR3 region has 14 residues. Trimming took 0 bases from V and 2 from J, leaving 8 bases between them. CDR3 nucleotide sequence: TGTGCCAGCAGCTTGGTTGGGGAGAACTATGGCTACACCTTC. It encodes CASSLVGENYGYTF.

V usage is TRBV27 and J usage is TRBJ2-2, with 10 bases that match TRBD1. Per germline, CDR1 MNHEY and CDR2 SMNVEV (reference sequence). Trimming at V came to 2 bases and at J to 4 bases, leaving 4 bases not matched to a gene. The CDR3 has 16 amino acids. CDR3 sequence: CASSLRDRGSTGELFF. Here the CDR3 DNA reads TGTGCCAGCAGTTTAAGGGACAGGGGTTCCACCGGGGAGCTGTTTTTT.